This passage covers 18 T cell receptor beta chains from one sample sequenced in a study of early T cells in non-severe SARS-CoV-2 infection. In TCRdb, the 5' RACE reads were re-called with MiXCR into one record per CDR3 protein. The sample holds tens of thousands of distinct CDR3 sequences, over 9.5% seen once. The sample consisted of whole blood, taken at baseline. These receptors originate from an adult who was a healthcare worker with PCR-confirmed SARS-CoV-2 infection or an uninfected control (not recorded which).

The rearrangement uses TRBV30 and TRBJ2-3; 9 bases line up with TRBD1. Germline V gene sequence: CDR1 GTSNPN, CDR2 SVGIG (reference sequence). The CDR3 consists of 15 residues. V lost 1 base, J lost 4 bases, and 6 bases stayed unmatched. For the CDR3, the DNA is TGTGCCTGGAGTGGCGACAGGGGGGCTGCAGATACGCAGTATTTT. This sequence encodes CAWSGDRGAADTQYF.

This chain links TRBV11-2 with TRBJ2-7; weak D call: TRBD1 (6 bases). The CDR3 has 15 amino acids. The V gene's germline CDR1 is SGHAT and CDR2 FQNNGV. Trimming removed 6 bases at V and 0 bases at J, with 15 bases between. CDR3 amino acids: CASSGQTFSSYEQYF. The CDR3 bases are TGTGCCAGCAGTGGACAGACATTTAGCTCCTACGAGCAGTACTTC.

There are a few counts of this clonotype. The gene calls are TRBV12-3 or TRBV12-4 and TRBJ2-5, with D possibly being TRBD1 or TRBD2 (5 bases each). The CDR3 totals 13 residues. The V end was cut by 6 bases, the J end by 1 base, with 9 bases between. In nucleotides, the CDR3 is TGTGCCAGCAGATCCGGGACCCAAGAGACCCAGTACTTC. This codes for CASRSGTQETQYF.

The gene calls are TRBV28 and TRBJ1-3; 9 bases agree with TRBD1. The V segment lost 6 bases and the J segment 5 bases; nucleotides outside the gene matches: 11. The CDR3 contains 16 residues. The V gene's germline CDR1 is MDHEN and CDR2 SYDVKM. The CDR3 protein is CASRERDREDRNTIYF. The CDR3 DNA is TGTGCCAGCAGGGAAAGGGACAGGGAGGATCGAAACACCATATATTTT.

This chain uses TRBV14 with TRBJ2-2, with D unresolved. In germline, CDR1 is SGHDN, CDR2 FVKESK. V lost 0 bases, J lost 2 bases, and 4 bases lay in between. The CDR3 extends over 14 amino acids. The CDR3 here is CASSQDTNTGELFF. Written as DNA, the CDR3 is TGTGCCAGCAGCCAAGATACTAACACCGGGGAGCTGTTTTTT. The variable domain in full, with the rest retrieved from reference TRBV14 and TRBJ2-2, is EAGVTQFPSHSVIEKGQTVTLRCDPISGHDNLYWYRRVMGKEIKFLLHFVKESKQDESGMPNNRFLAERTGGTYSTLKVQPAELEDSGVYFCASSQDTNTGELFFGEGSRLTVL.

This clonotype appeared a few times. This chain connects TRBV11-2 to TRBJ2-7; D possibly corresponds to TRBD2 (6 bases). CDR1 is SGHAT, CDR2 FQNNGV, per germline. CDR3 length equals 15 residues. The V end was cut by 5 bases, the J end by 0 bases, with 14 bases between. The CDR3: CASSPGTLHSYEQYF. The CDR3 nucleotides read TGTGCCAGCAGCCCCGGGACTCTCCACTCCTACGAGCAGTACTTC.

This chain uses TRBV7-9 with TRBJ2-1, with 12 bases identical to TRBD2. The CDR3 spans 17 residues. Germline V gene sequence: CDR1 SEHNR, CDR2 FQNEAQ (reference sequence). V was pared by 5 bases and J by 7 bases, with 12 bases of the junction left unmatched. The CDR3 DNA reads TGTGCCAGCAGCCCCGGGACTAGCGGGTTTGGTTTGAATGAGCAGTTCTTC. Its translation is CASSPGTSGFGLNEQFF. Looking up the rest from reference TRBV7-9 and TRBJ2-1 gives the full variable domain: DTGVSQNPRHKITKRGQNVTFRCDPISEHNRLYWYRQTLGQGPEFLTYFQNEAQLEKSRLLSDRFSAERPKGSFSTLEIQRTEQGDSAMYLCASSPGTSGFGLNEQFFGPGTRLTVL.

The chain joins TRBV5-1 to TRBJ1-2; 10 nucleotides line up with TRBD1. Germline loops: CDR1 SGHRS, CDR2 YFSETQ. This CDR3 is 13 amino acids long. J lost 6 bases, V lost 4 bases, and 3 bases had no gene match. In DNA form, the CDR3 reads TGCGCCAGCAGCGAGGGACAGGGGAATGGCTACACCTTC. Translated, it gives CASSEGQGNGYTF.

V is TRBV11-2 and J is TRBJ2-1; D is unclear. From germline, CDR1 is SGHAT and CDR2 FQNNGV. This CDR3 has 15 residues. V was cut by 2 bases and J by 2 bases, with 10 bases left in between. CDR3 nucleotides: TGTGCCAGCAGCTTACTAGGGCACCCCTACAATGAGCAGTTCTTC. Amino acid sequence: CASSLLGHPYNEQFF. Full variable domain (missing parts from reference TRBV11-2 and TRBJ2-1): EAGVAQSPRYKIIEKRQSVAFWCNPISGHATLYWYQQILGQGPKLLIQFQNNGVVDDSQLPKDRFSAERLKGVDSTLKIQPAKLEDSAVYLCASSLLGHPYNEQFFGPGTRLTVL.

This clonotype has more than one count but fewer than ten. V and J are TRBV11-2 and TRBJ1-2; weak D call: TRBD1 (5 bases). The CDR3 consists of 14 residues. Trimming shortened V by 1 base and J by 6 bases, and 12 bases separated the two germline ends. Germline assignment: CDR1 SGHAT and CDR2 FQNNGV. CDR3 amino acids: CASSLGWGSNGYTF. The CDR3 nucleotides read TGTGCCAGCAGCTTAGGATGGGGGAGCAATGGCTACACCTTC.

CDR3 DNA: TGTGCCAGCAGTGACAGAGGCTATAATTCACCCCTCCACTTT. This encodes CASSDRGYNSPLHF. The V gene is TRBV6-1, the J gene TRBJ1-6; D gene unclear. Germline V gives CDR1 MNHNS, CDR2 SASEGT. The CDR3 spans 14 residues. V shed 3 bases and J shed 3 bases, with 6 bases lying between them.

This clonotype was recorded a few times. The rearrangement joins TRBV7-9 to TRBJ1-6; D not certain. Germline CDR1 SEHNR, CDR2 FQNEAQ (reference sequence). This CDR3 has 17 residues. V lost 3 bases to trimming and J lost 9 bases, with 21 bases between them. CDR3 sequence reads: CASSFGGEGGRGSPLHF. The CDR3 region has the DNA TGTGCCAGCAGCTTCGGCGGGGAGGGAGGGAGAGGTTCACCCCTCCACTTT.

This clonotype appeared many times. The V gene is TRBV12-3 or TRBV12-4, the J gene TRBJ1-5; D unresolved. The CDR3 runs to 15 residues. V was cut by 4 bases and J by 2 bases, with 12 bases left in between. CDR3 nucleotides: TGTGCCAGCAGTTCCCCCGGGGTGGGCAATCAGCCCCAGCATTTT. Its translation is CASSSPGVGNQPQHF.

Here the CDR3 reads CASSLVVGLTEQYF. CDR3 in DNA: TGTGCCAGCAGCTTAGTAGTAGGGTTGACCGAGCAGTACTTC. The chain joins TRBV7-6 to TRBJ2-7; D is unresolved. Per germline, CDR1 SGHVS and CDR2 FNYEAQ. Trimming took off 1 base at V and 6 bases at J, with 13 bases between the two ends. This CDR3 region has 14 residues.

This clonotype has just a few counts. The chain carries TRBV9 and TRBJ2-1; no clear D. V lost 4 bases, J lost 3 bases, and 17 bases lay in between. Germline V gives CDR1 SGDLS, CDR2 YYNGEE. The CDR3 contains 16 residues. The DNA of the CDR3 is TGTGCCAGCAGCCCGTACCGTAATGTGGGCTACAATGAGCAGTTCTTC. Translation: CASSPYRNVGYNEQFF.

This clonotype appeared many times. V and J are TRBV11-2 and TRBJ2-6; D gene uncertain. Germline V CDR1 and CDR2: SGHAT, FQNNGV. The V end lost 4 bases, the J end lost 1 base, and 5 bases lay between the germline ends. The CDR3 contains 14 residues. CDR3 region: CASSWMSGANVLTF. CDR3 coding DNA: TGTGCCAGCAGCTGGATGTCTGGGGCCAACGTCCTGACTTTC.

The CDR3: CASSVGWGAADTEAFF. The CDR3 bases are TGTGCCAGCAGCGTAGGCTGGGGGGCCGCGGACACTGAAGCTTTCTTT. V usage is TRBV9 and J usage is TRBJ1-1; tentative D call: TRBD1 (6 bases). Germline V gene sequence: CDR1 SGDLS, CDR2 YYNGEE. The CDR3 length is 16 residues. V lost 0 bases to trimming and J lost 3 bases, with 15 bases between them.

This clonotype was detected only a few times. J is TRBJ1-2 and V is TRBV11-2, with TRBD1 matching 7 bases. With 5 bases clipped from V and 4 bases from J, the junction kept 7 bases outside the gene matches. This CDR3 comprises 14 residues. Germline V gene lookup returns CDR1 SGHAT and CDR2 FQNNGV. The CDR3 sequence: CASSTGDRAYGYTF. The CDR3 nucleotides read TGTGCCAGCAGCACAGGGGACAGAGCCTATGGCTACACCTTC.